This passage covers 8 T cell receptor beta chains from one sample sequenced in a study of blood T cell repertoires in COVID-19. Produced via immunoSEQ multiplex PCR; TCRdb's table is partial and in-frame only. Of some 240,000 clones in the sample, around 90% were seen once. Sequenced sample: PBMCs or T cells enriched from blood (not recorded which). The receptors stem from a woman aged 40 to 49 who had been exposed to COVID-19.

The CDR3 region is CASSGRGTGGNTIYF. The CDR3 DNA follows: TGTGCCAGTAGTGGCCGGGGGACGGGCGGAAACACCATATATTTT. The chain carries TRBV28 and TRBJ1-3, with D possibly being TRBD1 (5 bases). This CDR3 contains 15 residues. The V and J ends lost 9 bases and 4 bases respectively, with 19 bases between them. The germline gives CDR1 MDHEN, CDR2 SYDVKM.

This rearrangement joins TRBV5-6 to TRBJ2-3; D remains ambiguous. The V gene's germline CDR1 is SGHDT and CDR2 YYEEEE. Trimming took off 0 bases at V and 0 bases at J, with 14 bases between the two ends. The CDR3 consists of 17 residues. The CDR3 reads CASSLAGAAPSTDTQYF. For the CDR3, the DNA is TGTGCCAGCAGCTTGGCCGGAGCTGCCCCTAGCACAGATACGCAGTATTTT. Full variable domain (remainder filled in from reference TRBV5-6 and TRBJ2-3): DAGVTQSPTHLIKTRGQQVTLRCSPKSGHDTVSWYQQALGQGPQFIFQYYEEEERQRGNFPDRFSGHQFPNYSSELNVNALLLGDSALYLCASSLAGAAPSTDTQYFGPGTRLTVL.

CDR3 protein: CASIRGKGTEAFF. The CDR3 bases are TGTGCCAGTATCAGGGGCAAAGGCACTGAAGCTTTCTTT. The chain uses TRBV19 and TRBJ1-1, with a tentative D call TRBD1 (6 bases). CDR1 is LNHDA and CDR2 is SQIVND in the germline V gene (reference sequence). V dropped 7 bases and J dropped 4 bases, with 13 bases sitting between them. CDR3 size: 13 residues.

The genes are TRBV2 and TRBJ2-7, with 10 positions matching TRBD2. J gave up 2 bases and V 4 bases, and 2 bases lay outside the gene matches. The CDR3 totals 14 residues. Germline CDR1 reads SNHLY; CDR2 reads FYNNEI. The CDR3 nucleotides read TGTGCCAGCAGTGGAAGCGGGGGGGCCTACGAGCAGTACTTC. This gives the protein CASSGSGGAYEQYF.

This chain connects TRBV10-3 to TRBJ2-7; TRBD1 agrees at 7 bases. CDR1 ENHRY and CDR2 SYGVKD come from the germline V gene. The V gene end was trimmed by 7 bases and the J gene end by 7 bases; junction bases not matched to a gene: 7. The CDR3 has 12 residues. The chain's CDR3 is CAIMGTGVEQYF. The CDR3 DNA reads TGTGCCATCATGGGTACAGGGGTAGAGCAGTACTTC.

The V call is TRBV11-3, the J call TRBJ1-6; 12 nucleotides match TRBD1. In germline, CDR1 is SGHNT, CDR2 YENEEA. V lost 4 bases, J lost 8 bases, and 3 bases stayed unmatched. CDR3 length equals 15 residues. CDR3 nucleotides: TGTGCCAGCAGCTCGGGACAGGGGGCCGATTCACCCCTCCACTTT. Residues: CASSSGQGADSPLHF.

The chain couples TRBV28 to TRBJ1-2; D unresolved. Deletions cut 1 base from V and 4 bases from J, with 16 bases between. The germline V gene has CDR1 MDHEN and CDR2 SYDVKM. The CDR3 sequence is 16 residues long. The CDR3 here is CASSLYLGRLGYGYTF. Here the CDR3 DNA reads TGTGCCAGCAGTTTATACCTTGGCAGGTTGGGCTATGGCTACACCTTC.

The chain couples TRBV7-9 to TRBJ1-3; tentatively, D is TRBD1 (6 bases). Trimming left V 10 bases short and J 0 bases short, with 13 bases between. CDR1 and CDR2 (germline): SEHNR, FQNEAQ (reference sequence). The CDR3 runs 14 residues. The CDR3 DNA is TGTGCCATACAGGGAGTTCCCTCTGGAAACACCATATATTTT. Its protein is CAIQGVPSGNTIYF.